Sequencing of this T cell receptor beta chain was carried out in a study of T cells after posttransplantation cyclophosphamide. The CDR3 loop spans 15 amino acids. In germline, CDR1 is SGDLS, CDR2 YYNGEE. V was shortened by 3 bases and J by 5 bases, with 17 bases between the two germline ends. Cyclophosphamide on days +3 and +4 followed busulfan-fludarabine conditioning and a marrow graft. General study findings and limits: Recipient CMV seropositivity and CMV reactivation strongly tracked TRB clonality. Skin or GI-infiltrating T cells shared few TRB sequences with blood. Donor CD8+ memory clones often dominated recipient blood repertoires at later times.

This clone was observed at least ten times. As yet, its antigen is unknown. Here immunoSEQ multiplex PCR was the method, and the copy in TCRdb shows in-frame clones only, minus some. The sample contains about 2,800 clones, none occurring once; approximately 15% lies in the top ten. The V gene is TRBV9, the J gene TRBJ1-1, with a weak D call TRBD1 (5 bases). The receptor was derived from an older female patient who received an allogeneic stem cell transplant from an unrelated donor, was CMV-positive, and had acute GVHD only. Some T cells may be the graft donor's. Sequenced here: PBMCs, sampled 30 days after allogeneic stem cell transplant with posttransplant cyclophosphamide. CDR3: CASSALDDGGTEAFF. The CDR3 DNA reads TGTGCCAGCAGCGCGTTGGATGATGGGGGGACTGAAGCTTTCTTT.